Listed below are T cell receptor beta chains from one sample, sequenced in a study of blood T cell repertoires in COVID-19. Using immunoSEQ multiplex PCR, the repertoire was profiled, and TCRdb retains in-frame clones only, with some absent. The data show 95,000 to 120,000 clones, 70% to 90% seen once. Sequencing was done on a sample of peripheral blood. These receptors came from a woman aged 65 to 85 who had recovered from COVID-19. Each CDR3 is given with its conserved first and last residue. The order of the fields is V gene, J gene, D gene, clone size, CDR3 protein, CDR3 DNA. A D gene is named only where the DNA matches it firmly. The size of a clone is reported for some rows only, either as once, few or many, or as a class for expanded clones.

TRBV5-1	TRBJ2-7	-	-	CASSSSPASSYEQYF	TGCGCCAGCAGCTCAAGCCCAGCGAGCTCCTACGAGCAGTACTTC
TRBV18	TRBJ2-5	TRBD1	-	CASSSYRGPETQYF	TGTGCCAGCTCATCCTACAGGGGTCCAGAGACCCAGTACTTC
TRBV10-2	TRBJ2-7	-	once	CASSESTAGNLYEQYF	TGCGCCAGCAGTGAGTCGACAGCAGGGAACCTTTACGAGCAGTACTTC
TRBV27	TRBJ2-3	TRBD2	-	CASSSREGADTQYF	TGTGCCAGCAGTTCCCGGGAGGGCGCGGATACGCAGTATTTT
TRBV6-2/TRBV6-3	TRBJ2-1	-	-	CASSYGGGLYNEQFF	TGTGCCAGCAGTTACGGGGGCGGATTATACAATGAGCAGTTCTTC
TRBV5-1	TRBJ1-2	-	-	CASSEDTGTIGYTF	TGCGCCAGCAGCGAGGATACCGGGACAATCGGCTACACCTTC
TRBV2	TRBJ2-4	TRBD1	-	CASSEVAGGNIQYF	TGTGCCAGCAGTGAGGTGGCAGGGGGAAACATTCAGTACTTC
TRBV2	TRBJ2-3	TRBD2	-	CASRGLAGLMNTQYF	TGTGCCAGCAGGGGACTAGCGGGATTAATGAATACGCAGTATTTT
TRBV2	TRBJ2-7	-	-	CARSLPGHPYEQYF	TGTGCCAGGAGCCTTCCGGGACATCCCTACGAGCAGTACTTC
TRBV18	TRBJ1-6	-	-	CASSPSTGANSPLHF	TGTGCCAGCTCACCTTCGACTGGGGCTAATTCACCCCTCCACTTT
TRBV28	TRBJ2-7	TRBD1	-	CASRQPTRDRPWEQYF	TGTGCCAGCAGACAACCGACCCGGGACAGGCCCTGGGAGCAGTACTTC
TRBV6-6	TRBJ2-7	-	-	CASSRAGPSYEQYF	TGTGCCAGCAGTCGAGCTGGGCCCTCCTACGAGCAGTACTTC
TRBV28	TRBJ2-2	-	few	CASSSQHPAGTGELFF	TGTGCCAGCAGTTCCCAGCACCCGGCGGGCACCGGGGAGCTGTTTTTT
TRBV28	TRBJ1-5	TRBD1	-	CASTPTRTGRSNQPQHF	TGTGCCAGCACCCCTACCCGGACAGGGCGAAGCAATCAGCCCCAGCATTTT